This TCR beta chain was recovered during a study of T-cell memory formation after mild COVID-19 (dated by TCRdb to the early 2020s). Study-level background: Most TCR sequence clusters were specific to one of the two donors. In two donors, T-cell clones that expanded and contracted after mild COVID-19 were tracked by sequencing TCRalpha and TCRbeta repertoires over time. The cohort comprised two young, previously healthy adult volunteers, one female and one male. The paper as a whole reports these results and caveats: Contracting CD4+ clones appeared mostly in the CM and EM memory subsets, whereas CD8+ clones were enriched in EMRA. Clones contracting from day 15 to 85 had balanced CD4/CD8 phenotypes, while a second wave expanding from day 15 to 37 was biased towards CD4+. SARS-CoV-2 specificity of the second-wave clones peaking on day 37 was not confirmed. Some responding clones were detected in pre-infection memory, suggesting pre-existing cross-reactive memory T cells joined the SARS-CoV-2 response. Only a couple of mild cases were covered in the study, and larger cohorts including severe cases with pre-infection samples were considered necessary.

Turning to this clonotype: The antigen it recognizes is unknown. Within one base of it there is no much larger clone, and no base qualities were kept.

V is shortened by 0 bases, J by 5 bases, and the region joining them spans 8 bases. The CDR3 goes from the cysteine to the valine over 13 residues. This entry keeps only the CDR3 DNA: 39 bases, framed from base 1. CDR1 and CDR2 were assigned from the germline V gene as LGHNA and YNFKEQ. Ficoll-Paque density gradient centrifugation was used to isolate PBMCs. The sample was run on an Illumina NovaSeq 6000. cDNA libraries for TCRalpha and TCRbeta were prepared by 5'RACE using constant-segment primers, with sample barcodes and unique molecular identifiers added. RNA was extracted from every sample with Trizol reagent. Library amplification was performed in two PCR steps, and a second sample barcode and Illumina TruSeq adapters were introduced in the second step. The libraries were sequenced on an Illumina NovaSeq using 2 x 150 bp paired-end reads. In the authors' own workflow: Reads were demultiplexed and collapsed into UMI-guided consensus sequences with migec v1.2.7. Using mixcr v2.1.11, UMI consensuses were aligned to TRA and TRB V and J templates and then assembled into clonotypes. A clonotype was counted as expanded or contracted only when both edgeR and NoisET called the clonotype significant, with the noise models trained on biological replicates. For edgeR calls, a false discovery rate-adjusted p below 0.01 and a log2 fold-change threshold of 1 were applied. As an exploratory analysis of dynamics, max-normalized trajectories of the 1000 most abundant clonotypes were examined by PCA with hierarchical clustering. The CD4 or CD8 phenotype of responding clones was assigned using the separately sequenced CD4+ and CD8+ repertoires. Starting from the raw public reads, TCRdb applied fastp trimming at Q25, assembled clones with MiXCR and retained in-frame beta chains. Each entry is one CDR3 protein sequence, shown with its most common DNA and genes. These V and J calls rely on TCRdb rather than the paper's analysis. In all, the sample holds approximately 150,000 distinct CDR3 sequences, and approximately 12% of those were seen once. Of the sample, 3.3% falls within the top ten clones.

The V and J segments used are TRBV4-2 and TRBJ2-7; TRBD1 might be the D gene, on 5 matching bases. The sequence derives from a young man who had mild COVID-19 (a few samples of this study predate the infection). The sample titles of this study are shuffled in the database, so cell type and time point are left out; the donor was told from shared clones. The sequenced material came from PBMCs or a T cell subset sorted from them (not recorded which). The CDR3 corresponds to CASSQEVRDEQYV. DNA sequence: TGTGCCAGCAGCCAAGAAGTCAGGGACGAGCAGTACGTC.